The 2 T cell receptor beta chains below come from one sample, sequenced in a study of blood T cell repertoires in COVID-19 (TCRdb year 2020). Library creation used the immunoSEQ multiplex PCR assay. Drawn from immuneACCESS, this table holds only the in-frame rearrangements with V and J called that TCRdb kept. Clones are partly lost; checked studies trace under half to an unresolved V gene and leave the rest unexplained. Counted in this sample were around 55,000 clones; less than 95% of them appeared once. 6.2% of the sample is held by the ten biggest clonotypes. Source material: peripheral blood. The source of these receptors is a middle-aged man with acute or convalescent COVID-19.

The chain recombines TRBV24-1 with TRBJ2-7, with 7 bases fitting TRBD2. Losses at the gene ends were 4 bases for V and 5 bases for J; bases not matched to a gene: 22. Germline CDR1 reads KGHDR; CDR2 reads SFDVKD. The CDR3 covers 19 residues. The CDR3 spells CATSECRGETSPKRDEQYF. The CDR3 bases are TGTGCCACCAGTGAATGCCGGGGGGAAACGTCTCCCAAGAGGGACGAGCAGTACTTC.

The gene calls are TRBV25-1 and TRBJ2-3; TRBD1 might be the D (6 bases). Trimming pared 5 bases from V and 4 bases from J, leaving 19 bases between. This CDR3 has 16 amino acids. The germline V gene encodes CDR1 MGHDK and CDR2 SYGVNS. DNA for the CDR3: TGTGCCAGCAGTCCTCGGCCGGACAGAAGGGCAGATACGCAGTATTTT. It yields the protein CASSPRPDRRADTQYF.